This TCR beta chain was sequenced for a study of CD8+ T cells in alopecia areata. Background on the study: The drug, oral tofacitinib, was given to treated patients at 5 to 10 mg twice daily. Findings and caveats of the study: For lesional scalp, especially alopecia totalis/universalis, clonality was higher than in normal scalp. TCR sharing was clearer in mice than between patients, perhaps partly owing to patient HLA diversity.

The treatment: oral pan-JAK inhibitor, 5-10 mg twice daily. In the case of this clone: Its antigen is not known. Other DNA sequences in the same sample also yield this CDR3.

The CDR3 sequence is 14 residues long. V was clipped by 2 bases and J by 1 base, with 9 bases between them. Germline lookup yields CDR1 SGHRS and CDR2 YFSETQ. Sequencing templates came from extracted RNA that was reverse transcribed into cDNA. The method was immunoSEQ multiplex PCR; TCRdb's version includes in-frame clones alone and lacks a portion of them. The sample yields some 99,000 clones, 50% to 75% seen once. Sequences were derived from CD8+ T cells sorted from blood, sampled at week 4, from a patient treated with tofacitinib. The chain employs TRBV5-1 and TRBJ2-5, with D perhaps TRBD1 (5 bases). This receptor was taken from a human donor with alopecia areata. CDR3 residues: CASSFRQPQETQYF. Here the CDR3 DNA reads TGCGCCAGCAGCTTCCGACAGCCCCAAGAGACCCAGTACTTC.